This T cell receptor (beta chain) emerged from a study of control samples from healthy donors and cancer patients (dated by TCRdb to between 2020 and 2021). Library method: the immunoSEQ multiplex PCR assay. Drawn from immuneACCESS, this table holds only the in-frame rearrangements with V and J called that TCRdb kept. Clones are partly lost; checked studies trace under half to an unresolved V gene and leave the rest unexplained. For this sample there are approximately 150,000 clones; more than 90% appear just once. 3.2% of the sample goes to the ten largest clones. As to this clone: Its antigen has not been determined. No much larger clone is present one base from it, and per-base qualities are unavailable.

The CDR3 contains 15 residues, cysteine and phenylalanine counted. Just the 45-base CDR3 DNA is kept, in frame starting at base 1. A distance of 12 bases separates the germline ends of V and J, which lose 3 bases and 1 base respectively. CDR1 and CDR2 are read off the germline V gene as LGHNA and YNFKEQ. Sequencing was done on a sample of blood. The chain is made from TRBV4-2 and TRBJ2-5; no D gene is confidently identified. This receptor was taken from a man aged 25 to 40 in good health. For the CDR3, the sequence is CASSQKTGPQETQYF. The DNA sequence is TGTGCCAGCAGCCAGAAGACCGGCCCCCAAGAGACCCAGTACTTC.